The 18 T cell receptor beta chains in this list originate from one sample, sequenced in a study of T-cell memory formation after mild COVID-19. TCRdb analysed the 5' RACE reads with MiXCR anew, one entry per CDR3 protein. The sample lists around 110,000 distinct CDR3 sequences, roughly 12% occurring once. Sequenced sample: PBMCs or a T cell subset sorted from them (not recorded which). These receptors came from an adult woman who had mild COVID-19 (a few samples of this study predate the infection). Cell type and time point are not known.

The rearrangement links TRBV7-6 to TRBJ1-2; a possible D gene is TRBD1 (5 bases). V was cut by 0 bases and J by 8 bases, with 10 bases left in between. Germline V CDR1 and CDR2: SGHVS, FNYEAQ. There are 13 residues in the CDR3. CDR3 protein: CASSLAGRGGYTF. The CDR3 bases are TGTGCCAGCAGCTTAGCGGGGAGGGGCGGCTACACCTTC.

This clonotype was picked up a small number of times. The chain's CDR3 is CASSPMGGGYNEQFF. CDR3 bases: TGTGCCAGCAGCCCCATGGGAGGGGGCTACAATGAGCAGTTCTTC. J is TRBJ2-1 and V is TRBV7-2; tentative D call: TRBD2 (7 bases). V was cut by 5 bases and J by 3 bases, with 14 bases left in between. There are 15 residues in the CDR3. Germline lookup yields CDR1 SGHTA and CDR2 FQGNSA.

This clonotype was seen ten or more times. CDR3 residues: CASSIRQASYEQYF. DNA for the CDR3: TGCGCCAGCAGCATAAGACAGGCCTCCTACGAGCAGTACTTC. The chain combines TRBV5-1 with TRBJ2-7, with D possibly being TRBD1 (6 bases). The V gene's germline CDR1 is SGHRS and CDR2 YFSETQ. The CDR3 contains 14 residues. Trimming left V 4 bases short and J 0 bases short, with 11 bases between. The full variable domain, its missing parts supplied by reference TRBV5-1 and TRBJ2-7, is KAGVTQTPRYLIKTRGQQVTLSCSPISGHRSVSWYQQTPGQGLQFLFEYFSETQRNKGNFPGRFSGRQFSNSRSEMNVSTLELGDSALYLCASSIRQASYEQYFGPGTRLTVT.

This clonotype was detected ten times or more. The chain couples TRBV12-3 or TRBV12-4 to TRBJ2-7; D remains unclear. The CDR3 is 11 amino acids. V lost 6 bases and J lost 5, with 8 bases in between. DNA for the CDR3: TGTGCCAGCAGCGGATCCCACGAGCAGTACTTC. Its translation is CASSGSHEQYF.

The V call is TRBV5-1, the J call TRBJ2-1, with 15 bases fitting TRBD2. The CDR3 is 15 residues long. Germline V gene lookup returns CDR1 SGHRS and CDR2 YFSETQ. After removal of 0 bases from V and 15 bases from J, the junction contained 7 bases not matched to a gene. The DNA of the CDR3 is TGCGCCAGCAGCTTGGATCGGACTAGCGGGGGGGCCTGGTTCTTC. Translation gives CASSLDRTSGGAWFF.

This sequence joins TRBV13 and TRBJ2-7; maybe TRBD1 (5 bases). CDR3 length: 14 residues. CDR1 and CDR2 (germline): PRHDT, FYEKMQ (reference sequence). V shed 5 bases and J shed 4 bases, with 15 bases lying between them. CDR3 sequence reads: CASSQQGLRYEQYF. CDR3 coding DNA: TGTGCCAGCAGCCAGCAGGGTCTCCGATACGAGCAGTACTTC.

In its sample, this clonotype was seen many times. V is TRBV7-8 and J is TRBJ1-2, with D perhaps matching TRBD1 (6 bases). Per germline, CDR1 SGHVS and CDR2 FQNEAQ. V was cut by 3 bases and J by 5 bases, with 13 bases left in between. CDR3 length: 14 residues. The CDR3 protein is CASSLGTGPYGYTF. DNA of the CDR3: TGTGCCAGCAGCTTGGGTACAGGGCCATATGGCTACACCTTC.

This clonotype has more than one count but fewer than ten. The J gene is TRBJ1-1, the V gene TRBV4-1; a possible D gene is TRBD1 (5 bases). CDR1 is MGHRA, CDR2 YSYEKL, per germline. Between the trimmed V and J ends, which lost 1 base and 5 bases, there was a span of 8 bases. The CDR3 covers 13 residues. The CDR3 sequence: CASSQVWGTEAFF. CDR3 sequence (DNA): TGCGCCAGCAGCCAAGTCTGGGGGACTGAAGCTTTCTTT.

This clonotype was observed a few times. The genes are TRBV4-3 and TRBJ2-1; 7 bases are shared with TRBD2. The CDR3 covers 17 residues. V lost 1 base, J lost 5 bases, and 11 bases stayed unmatched. Germline loops: CDR1 LGHNA, CDR2 YSLEER. CDR3 sequence reads: CASSQGTYSRGNNEQFF. CDR3 DNA sequence: TGCGCCAGCAGCCAAGGTACTTACTCGCGGGGGAACAATGAGCAGTTCTTC.

This clonotype was seen a few times. The V and J genes are TRBV9 and TRBJ1-2, with D unclear. CDR1 and CDR2 from the germline V gene are SGDLS and YYNGEE. This CDR3 has 14 residues. Trimming took 4 bases from V and 4 from J, leaving 14 bases between them. The CDR3 here is CASSPDGSSYGYTF. For the CDR3, the DNA is TGTGCCAGCAGCCCCGATGGCAGTTCCTATGGCTACACCTTC.

This clonotype was counted between two and nine times. The rearrangement uses TRBV29-1 and TRBJ2-2; D uncertain. V lost 0 bases and J lost 7, with 3 bases in between. CDR1 SQVTM and CDR2 ANQGSEA come from the germline V gene. The CDR3 has 11 amino acids. CDR3 coding DNA: TGCAGCGTTGAAGACGGCGGGGAGCTGTTTTTT. Translated: CSVEDGGELFF.

This clonotype came up a few times. The V call is TRBV7-9, the J call TRBJ1-5; D not resolved. V was trimmed by 1 base and J by 8 bases, leaving 6 bases between them. This CDR3 has 12 amino acids. The germline V gene encodes CDR1 SEHNR and CDR2 FQNEAQ (reference sequence). The CDR3 DNA reads as TGTGCCAGCAGCTTAGTGGCCGAGCCCCAGCATTTT. It yields the protein CASSLVAEPQHF.

The chain links TRBV30 to TRBJ2-2; 10 nucleotides align to TRBD2. This CDR3 region has 15 residues. Germline-derived CDR1 and CDR2 are GTSNPN and SVGIG (reference sequence). The trim removed 0 bases at V and 3 bases at J, leaving 1 base unmatched. The CDR3: CAWSVAGGHTGELFF. CDR3 in DNA: TGTGCCTGGAGTGTAGCGGGAGGGCACACCGGGGAGCTGTTTTTT.

This clonotype was seen repeatedly, ten times or more. The V and J genes are TRBV9 and TRBJ2-7; D perhaps matches TRBD2 (6 bases). The CDR3 covers 12 residues. V was shortened by 7 bases and J by 3 bases, with 11 bases between the two germline ends. The germline V gene encodes CDR1 SGDLS and CDR2 YYNGEE. CDR3 bases: TGTGCCAGCGGAACCGGGGGCTACGAGCAGTACTTC. It encodes CASGTGGYEQYF.

Remarks on this clonotype: A read error may account for a junction end that differs from germline. V and J are TRBV5-1 and TRBJ1-1; D gene unclear. The CDR3 length is 17 residues. Germline CDR1 and CDR2: SGHRS and YFSETQ. The chain's CDR3 is CARSLVVADPPNTEAFF. Written as DNA, the CDR3 is TGCGCCAGAAGCTTGGTGGTTGCCGACCCACCGAACACTGAAGCTTTCTTT.

This clonotype occurred many times. The chain links TRBV7-8 to TRBJ2-2; the D gene could be TRBD1 or TRBD2 (6 bases each). CDR1 is SGHVS, CDR2 FQNEAQ, per germline. The CDR3 runs 17 residues. Trimming pared 3 bases from V and 4 bases from J, leaving 18 bases between. CDR3 nucleotide sequence: TGTGCCAGCAGCTTTTTAGTCCAGGAGGGGGGCACCGGGGAGCTGTTTTTT. Protein product: CASSFLVQEGGTGELFF.

The chain employs TRBV2 and TRBJ2-1; 7 positions agree with TRBD2. Trimming cost V 7 bases and J 6 bases; bases outside gene matches: 3. Germline assignment: CDR1 SNHLY and CDR2 FYNNEI. The CDR3 extends over 12 amino acids. This chain's CDR3 is CASTGRVNEQFF. The CDR3 DNA sequence: TGTGCCAGCACGGGGAGGGTCAATGAGCAGTTCTTC.

This clonotype was seen more than once but under ten times. The chain is built from TRBV4-3 and TRBJ2-7; 8 nucleotides align to TRBD1. This CDR3 comprises 15 residues. The J segment lost 2 bases and the V segment lost 3 bases, leaving 6 bases of the junction unmatched. Germline V lookup: CDR1 LGHNA, CDR2 YSLEER. CDR3 bases: TGCGCCAGCAGCCAGCGACAGGGGACCACCTACGAGCAGTACTTC. Translation: CASSQRQGTTYEQYF.